This paragraph covers one T cell receptor beta chain sequence. The entry originates in a study of monozygotic twins with inflammatory bowel disease. TCRdb reprocessed the 5' RACE reads and keeps a single row for each CDR3 protein, giving no DNA. The repertoire shows fewer than 350,000 distinct CDR3 sequences; the top ten hold around 2%. The TCR was taken from a human donor with ulcerative colitis or Crohn's disease, or a healthy co-twin of an affected twin (not recorded which). The specimen was blood.

The CDR3 here is CASSRVGDTQYF. The rearrangement links TRBV7-6 to TRBJ2-3. CDR3 length: 12 residues. The V gene's germline CDR1 is SGHVS and CDR2 FNYEAQ.